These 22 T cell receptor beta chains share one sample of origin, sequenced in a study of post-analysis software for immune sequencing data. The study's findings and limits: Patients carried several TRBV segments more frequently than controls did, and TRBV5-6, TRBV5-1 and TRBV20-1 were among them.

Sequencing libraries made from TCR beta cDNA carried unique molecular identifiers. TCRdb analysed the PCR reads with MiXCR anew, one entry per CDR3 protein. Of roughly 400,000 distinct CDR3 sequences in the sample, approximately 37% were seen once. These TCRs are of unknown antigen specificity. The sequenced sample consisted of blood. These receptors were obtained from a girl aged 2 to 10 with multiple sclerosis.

In nucleotides, the CDR3 is TGCAGTGCTAGCAAACCACCGGGACAGCTTACATATGGCTACACCTTC. Encoded protein: CSASKPPGQLTYGYTF. This chain uses TRBV20-1 with TRBJ1-2, with 7 bases aligning to TRBD1. The CDR3 extends over 16 amino acids. The ends lost 3 bases at V and 5 bases at J; junction bases unmatched: 15. CDR1 is DFQATT, CDR2 SNEGSKA, per germline (reference sequence).

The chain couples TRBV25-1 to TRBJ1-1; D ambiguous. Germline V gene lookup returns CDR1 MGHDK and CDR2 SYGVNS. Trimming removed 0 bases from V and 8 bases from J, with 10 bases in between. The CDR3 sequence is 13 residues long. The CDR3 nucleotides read TGTGCCAGCAGTGAATATGCAGGCAGGGAAGCTTTCTTT. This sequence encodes CASSEYAGREAFF.

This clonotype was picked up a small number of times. CDR3 sequence: CASSLAPGDTNQPQHF. Here the CDR3 DNA reads TGCGCCAGCAGCTTGGCCCCCGGGGACACCAATCAGCCCCAGCATTTT. The chain links TRBV5-1 to TRBJ1-5; a weak D match, TRBD1 (6 bases). The germline gives CDR1 SGHRS, CDR2 YFSETQ. Trimming removed 0 bases at V and 3 bases at J, with 13 bases between. The CDR3 length is 16 residues.

The CDR3 loop is CASSQGHVSTDTQYF. DNA of the CDR3: TGTGCCAGCAGCCAGGGACACGTGAGCACAGATACGCAGTATTTT. This chain links TRBV7-2 with TRBJ2-3, with D possibly matching TRBD1 (6 bases). The CDR3 loop spans 15 amino acids. Germline CDR1 and CDR2: SGHTA and FQGNSA. V was cut by 5 bases and J by 0 bases, with 12 bases left in between.

Here the CDR3 reads CASSQPERGLRNTIYF. The CDR3 DNA is TGCGCCAGCAGCCAACCAGAGAGAGGGCTCAGAAACACCATATATTTT. This chain links TRBV4-1 with TRBJ1-3; D is unresolved. The CDR3 is made up of 16 amino acids. V lost 2 bases and J lost 5, with 16 bases in between. Germline CDR1 MGHRA, CDR2 YSYEKL.

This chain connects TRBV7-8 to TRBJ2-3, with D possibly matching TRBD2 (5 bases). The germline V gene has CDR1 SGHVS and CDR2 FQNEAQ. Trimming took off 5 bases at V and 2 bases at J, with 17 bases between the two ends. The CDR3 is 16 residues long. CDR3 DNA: TGTGCCAGCAGCGGGAATAGCGTGGGAAACACAGATACGCAGTATTTT. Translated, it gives CASSGNSVGNTDTQYF.

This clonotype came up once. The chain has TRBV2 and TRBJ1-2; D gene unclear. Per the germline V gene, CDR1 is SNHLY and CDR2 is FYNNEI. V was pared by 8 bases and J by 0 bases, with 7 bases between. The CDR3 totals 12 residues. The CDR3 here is CASHDANYGYTF. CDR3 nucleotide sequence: TGTGCCAGCCACGATGCTAACTATGGCTACACCTTC.

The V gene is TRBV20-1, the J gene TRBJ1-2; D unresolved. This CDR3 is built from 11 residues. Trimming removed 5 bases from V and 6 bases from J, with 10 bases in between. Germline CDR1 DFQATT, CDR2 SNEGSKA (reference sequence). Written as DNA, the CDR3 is TGCAGTGCTGCGTACAGCAATGGCTACACCTTC. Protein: CSAAYSNGYTF.

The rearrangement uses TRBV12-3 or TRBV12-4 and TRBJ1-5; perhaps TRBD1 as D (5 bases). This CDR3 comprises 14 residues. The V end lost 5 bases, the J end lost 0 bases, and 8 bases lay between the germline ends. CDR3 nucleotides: TGTGCCAGCAGTCGGGACTCTAGCAATCAGCCCCAGCATTTT. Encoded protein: CASSRDSSNQPQHF.

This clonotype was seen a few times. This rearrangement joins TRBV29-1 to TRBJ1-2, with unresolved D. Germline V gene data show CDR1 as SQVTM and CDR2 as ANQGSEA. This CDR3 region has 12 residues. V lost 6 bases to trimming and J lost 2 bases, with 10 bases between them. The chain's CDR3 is CSVHESNYGYTF. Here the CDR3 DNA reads TGCAGCGTCCACGAGAGCAACTATGGCTACACCTTC.

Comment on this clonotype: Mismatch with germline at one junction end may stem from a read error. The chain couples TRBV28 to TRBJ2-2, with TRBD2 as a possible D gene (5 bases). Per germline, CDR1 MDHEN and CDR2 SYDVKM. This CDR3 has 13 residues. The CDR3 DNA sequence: TGTGCCAGCAGTTTATCGGGCACCGGGGAGCCGTTTTTT. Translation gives CASSLSGTGEPFF.

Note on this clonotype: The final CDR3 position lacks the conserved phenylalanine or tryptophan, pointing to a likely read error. In DNA form, the CDR3 reads TGTGCCAGCAGCCAAGTAATGGTTGAGCAGTTCGTC. This sequence encodes CASSQVMVEQFV. The V call is TRBV3-1, the J call TRBJ2-1; D is ambiguous. CDR3 length: 12 residues. Deletions cut 1 base from V and 9 bases from J, with 7 bases between. In germline, CDR1 is LGHDT, CDR2 YNNKEL (reference sequence).

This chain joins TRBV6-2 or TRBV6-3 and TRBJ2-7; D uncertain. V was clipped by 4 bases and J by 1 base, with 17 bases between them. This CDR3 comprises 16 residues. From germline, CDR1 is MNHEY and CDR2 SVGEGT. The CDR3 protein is CASSWNAVGISYEQYF. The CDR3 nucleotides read TGTGCCAGCAGTTGGAACGCAGTTGGGATATCCTACGAGCAGTACTTC.

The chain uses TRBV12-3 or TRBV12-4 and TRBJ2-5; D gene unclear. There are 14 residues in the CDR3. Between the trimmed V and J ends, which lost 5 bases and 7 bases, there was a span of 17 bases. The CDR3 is CASSARSLPGTQYF. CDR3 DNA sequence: TGTGCCAGCAGTGCCCGCTCACTCCCAGGGACCCAGTACTTC.

CDR3 protein: CSVEDRAIREQYF. The CDR3 DNA reads TGCAGCGTTGAAGATCGGGCCATTCGGGAGCAGTACTTC. The J gene is TRBJ2-5, the V gene TRBV29-1, with a possible D match to TRBD2 (6 bases). The CDR3 totals 13 residues. Between the trimmed V and J ends, which lost 0 bases and 11 bases, there was a span of 16 bases. Germline CDR1 SQVTM, CDR2 ANQGSEA.

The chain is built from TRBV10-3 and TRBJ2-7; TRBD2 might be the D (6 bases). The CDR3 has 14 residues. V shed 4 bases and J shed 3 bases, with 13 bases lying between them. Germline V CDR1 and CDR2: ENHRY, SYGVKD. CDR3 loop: CAISVGSRGYEQYF. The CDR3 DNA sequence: TGTGCCATCAGTGTCGGGAGTCGGGGCTACGAGCAGTACTTC.

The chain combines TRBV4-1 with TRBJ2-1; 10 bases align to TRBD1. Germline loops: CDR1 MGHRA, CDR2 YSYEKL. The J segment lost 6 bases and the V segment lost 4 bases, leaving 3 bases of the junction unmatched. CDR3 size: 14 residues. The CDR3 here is CASSLGTGVNEQFF. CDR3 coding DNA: TGCGCCAGCAGCCTTGGGACAGGGGTCAATGAGCAGTTCTTC.

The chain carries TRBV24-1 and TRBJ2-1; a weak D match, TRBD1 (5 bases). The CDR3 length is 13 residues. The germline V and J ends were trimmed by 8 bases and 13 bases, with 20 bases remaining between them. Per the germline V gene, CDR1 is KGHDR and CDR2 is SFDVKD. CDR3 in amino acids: CATKPNSGAEQFF. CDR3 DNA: TGTGCCACCAAACCGAATTCTGGGGCTGAACAGTTCTTC.

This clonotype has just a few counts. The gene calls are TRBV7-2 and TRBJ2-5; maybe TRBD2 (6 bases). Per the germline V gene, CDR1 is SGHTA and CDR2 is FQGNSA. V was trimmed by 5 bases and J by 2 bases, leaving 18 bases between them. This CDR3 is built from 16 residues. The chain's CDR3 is CASSLSSGTGQETQYF. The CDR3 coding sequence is TGTGCCAGCAGCCTTAGTTCCGGGACTGGACAAGAGACCCAGTACTTC. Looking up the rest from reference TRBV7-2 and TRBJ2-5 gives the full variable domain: GAGVSQSPSNKVTEKGKDVELRCDPISGHTALYWYRQSLGQGLEFLIYFQGNSAPDKSGLPSDRFSAERTGGSVSTLTIQRTQQEDSAVYLCASSLSSGTGQETQYFGPGTRLLVL.

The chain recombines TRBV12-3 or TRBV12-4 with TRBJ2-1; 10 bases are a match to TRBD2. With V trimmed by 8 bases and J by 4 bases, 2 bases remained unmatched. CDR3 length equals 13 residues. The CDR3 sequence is CASGLAAYNEQFF. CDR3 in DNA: TGTGCCAGCGGACTAGCGGCTTACAATGAGCAGTTCTTC.

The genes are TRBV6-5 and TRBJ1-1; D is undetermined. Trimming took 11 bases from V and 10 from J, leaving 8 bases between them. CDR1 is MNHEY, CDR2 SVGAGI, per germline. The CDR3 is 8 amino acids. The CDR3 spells CAAGAAFF. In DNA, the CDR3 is TGTGCCGCCGGTGCAGCTTTCTTT.

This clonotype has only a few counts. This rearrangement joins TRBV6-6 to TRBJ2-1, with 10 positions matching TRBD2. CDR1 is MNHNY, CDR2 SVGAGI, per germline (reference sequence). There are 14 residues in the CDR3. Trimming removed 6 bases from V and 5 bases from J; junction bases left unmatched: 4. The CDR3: CASSYTSGDNEQFF. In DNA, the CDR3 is TGTGCCAGCAGCTACACTAGCGGGGACAATGAGCAGTTCTTC.